These 17 T cell receptor beta chains came from one sample sequenced in a study of T cell responses to AZD1222 COVID-19 vaccine. Generated by immunoSEQ multiplex PCR, the TCRdb table keeps only in-frame clones and is missing some. The sample holds around 110,000 clones, 65% to 85% seen once. The source was peripheral blood, collected on day 0 of AZD1222 vaccination. These receptors all stem from an adult in good health.

The chain uses TRBV3-1 (or the pseudogene TRBV3-2) and TRBJ2-7; TRBD1 agrees at 7 bases. V lost 3 bases, J lost 3 bases, and 2 bases stayed unmatched. CDR1 and CDR2 (germline): LGHDT, YNNKEL (reference sequence). CDR3 length equals 13 residues. The CDR3 loop is CASSQGTDYEQYF. The CDR3 region has the DNA TGTGCCAGCAGCCAGGGGACAGACTACGAGCAGTACTTC.

The rearrangement joins TRBV21-1 to TRBJ1-2; TRBD1, the table's D call, lacks a check against the DNA. TRBV21-1 is a recognized pseudogene. The CDR3 contains 14 residues. CDR3 nucleotide sequence: TGTGCCAGCAGCGCCGGACATCCGTCCTATGGCTACACCTTC. Translated, it gives CASSAGHPSYGYTF.

This clone appeared a few times. The chain combines TRBV18 with TRBJ2-1; 8 positions match TRBD2. Germline CDR1 is KGHSH and CDR2 is LQKENI. Trimming at V came to 3 bases and at J to 3 bases, leaving 7 bases not matched to a gene. The CDR3 spans 16 residues. The CDR3 loop is CASSPPGGESYNEQFF. The CDR3 DNA is TGTGCCAGCTCACCGCCCGGGGGGGAGAGCTACAATGAGCAGTTCTTC.

This clone was seen just once. The chain employs TRBV28 and TRBJ1-2; unclear D gene. The CDR3 extends over 13 amino acids. V dropped 5 bases and J dropped 4 bases, with 11 bases sitting between them. CDR1 and CDR2 (germline): MDHEN, SYDVKM. DNA for the CDR3: TGTGCCAGCAGTCCGACATACGGCTATGGCTACACCTTC. Its protein is CASSPTYGYGYTF.

This clone was counted a few times. This chain uses TRBV20-1 with TRBJ1-5; D might be TRBD1 (5 bases). The V end lost 6 bases, the J end lost 7 bases, and 13 bases lay between the germline ends. Germline V CDR1 and CDR2: DFQATT, SNEGSKA (reference sequence). The CDR3 loop spans 12 amino acids. CDR3 protein: CSASDRAQPQHF. As DNA, the CDR3 is TGCAGTGCGAGTGACAGAGCACAGCCCCAGCATTTT.

The gene calls are TRBV6-5 and TRBJ2-7; 7 bases map to TRBD1. The CDR3 runs to 13 residues. Unmatched junction bases numbered 6, after V lost 8 bases and J lost 2 bases. Germline V lookup: CDR1 MNHEY, CDR2 SVGAGI. Here the CDR3 DNA reads TGTGCCAGCCTACCGGGACAGCCCTACGAGCAGTACTTC. As protein: CASLPGQPYEQYF.

V is TRBV5-1 and J is TRBJ2-1; D call uncertain. The CDR3 is 11 residues long. From germline, CDR1 is SGHRS and CDR2 YFSETQ. V was trimmed by 0 bases and J by 10 bases, leaving 5 bases between them. The CDR3 loop reads CASSLELEQFF. The CDR3 nucleotides read TGCGCCAGCAGCTTGGAACTAGAGCAGTTCTTC. Complete variable domain (other parts from reference TRBV5-1 and TRBJ2-1): KAGVTQTPRYLIKTRGQQVTLSCSPISGHRSVSWYQQTPGQGLQFLFEYFSETQRNKGNFPGRFSGRQFSNSRSEMNVSTLELGDSALYLCASSLELEQFFGPGTRLTVL.

This chain joins TRBV29-1 and TRBJ2-7, with D perhaps TRBD1 or TRBD2 (5 bases each). CDR1 SQVTM and CDR2 ANQGSEA come from the germline V gene. CDR3 length: 12 amino acids. The V end lost 7 bases, the J end lost 2 bases, and 12 bases lay between the germline ends. The CDR3 spells CSGGDPTYEQYF. As DNA, the CDR3 is TGCAGCGGTGGGGACCCGACCTACGAGCAGTACTTC.

This chain uses TRBV5-1 with TRBJ2-1; TRBD2 aligns across 13 bases. This CDR3 is 16 amino acids long. The V gene's germline CDR1 is SGHRS and CDR2 YFSETQ. V gave up 4 bases and J gave up 7 bases; unmatched junction bases: 8. This CDR3 is CASSLPGTSGMNEQFF. The CDR3 nucleotides read TGCGCCAGCAGCCTGCCTGGGACTAGCGGGATGAATGAGCAGTTCTTC.

This chain links TRBV6-2 or TRBV6-3 with TRBJ2-5; D is ambiguous. This CDR3 has 13 amino acids. Germline CDR1 reads MNHEY; CDR2 reads SVGEGT. Trimming cost V 0 bases and J 4 bases, with 6 bases left between them. The CDR3 loop reads CASSYSGGETQYF. CDR3 DNA: TGTGCCAGCAGTTACTCGGGTGGAGAGACCCAGTACTTC.

J is TRBJ2-2 and V is TRBV5-1; D is undetermined. Trimming removed 0 bases at V and 5 bases at J, with 14 bases between. Germline lookup yields CDR1 SGHRS and CDR2 YFSETQ. CDR3 length equals 16 residues. CDR3 sequence reads: CASSLVPGRGTGELFF. DNA for the CDR3: TGCGCCAGCAGCTTGGTACCTGGACGAGGAACCGGGGAGCTGTTTTTT.

In this sample, this clone turned up once. The V gene is TRBV24-1, the J gene TRBJ2-5; the match to TRBD2 covers 9 bases. Germline V gene data show CDR1 as KGHDR and CDR2 as SFDVKD. After removal of 3 bases from V and 5 bases from J, the junction contained 9 bases not matched to a gene. This CDR3 comprises 16 residues. This CDR3 is CATSDPGASGVETQYF. The CDR3 nucleotides are TGTGCCACCAGTGATCCTGGGGCTAGCGGGGTGGAGACCCAGTACTTC.

This clone was found a few times. The chain employs TRBV19 and TRBJ2-1, with a possible D match to TRBD1 (6 bases). The CDR3 runs to 15 residues. The germline CDR1 and CDR2 sequences are LNHDA and SQIVND (reference sequence). Deletions cut 5 bases from V and 3 bases from J, with 14 bases between. The CDR3 nucleotides are TGTGCCAGTAGTCCTACGGGACACGGCTACAATGAGCAGTTCTTC. It encodes CASSPTGHGYNEQFF.

The rearrangement joins TRBV9 to TRBJ2-7; D is undetermined. Trimming pared 3 bases from V and 3 bases from J, leaving 13 bases between. CDR3 length: 14 amino acids. CDR1 and CDR2 from the germline V gene are SGDLS and YYNGEE. The CDR3 region has the DNA TGTGCCAGCAGCGCCCTGACTGGGGACTACGAGCAGTACTTC. Amino acids: CASSALTGDYEQYF.

This chain uses TRBV6-5 with TRBJ1-6; perhaps TRBD1 as D (6 bases). Germline lookup yields CDR1 MNHEY and CDR2 SVGAGI. The CDR3 runs to 15 residues. Between the trimmed V and J ends, which lost 5 bases and 7 bases, there was a span of 15 bases. CDR3 loop: CASSTQGKGNSPLHF. The CDR3 DNA follows: TGTGCCAGCAGTACGCAGGGGAAAGGGAATTCACCCCTCCACTTT.

The rearrangement joins TRBV5-6 to TRBJ1-4; 7 nucleotides align to TRBD1. Germline loops: CDR1 SGHDT, CDR2 YYEEEE. The CDR3 covers 15 residues. Unmatched junction bases numbered 4, after V lost 5 bases and J lost 0 bases. The CDR3: CASRQTGATNEKLFF. CDR3 nucleotide sequence: TGTGCCAGCAGACAAACAGGGGCAACTAATGAAAAACTGTTTTTT. Looking up the rest from reference TRBV5-6 and TRBJ1-4 gives the full variable domain: DAGVTQSPTHLIKTRGQQVTLRCSPKSGHDTVSWYQQALGQGPQFIFQYYEEEERQRGNFPDRFSGHQFPNYSSELNVNALLLGDSALYLCASRQTGATNEKLFFGSGTQLSVL.

This clone occurred a few times. The rearrangement joins TRBV28 to TRBJ1-2, with a possible D match to TRBD1 (5 bases). The CDR3 has 13 amino acids. Germline V CDR1 and CDR2: MDHEN, SYDVKM. Trimming pared 2 bases from V and 10 bases from J, leaving 14 bases between. The CDR3 here is CASSLEGTGYYTF. Here the CDR3 DNA reads TGTGCCAGCAGTTTAGAAGGGACGGGGTACTACACCTTC.